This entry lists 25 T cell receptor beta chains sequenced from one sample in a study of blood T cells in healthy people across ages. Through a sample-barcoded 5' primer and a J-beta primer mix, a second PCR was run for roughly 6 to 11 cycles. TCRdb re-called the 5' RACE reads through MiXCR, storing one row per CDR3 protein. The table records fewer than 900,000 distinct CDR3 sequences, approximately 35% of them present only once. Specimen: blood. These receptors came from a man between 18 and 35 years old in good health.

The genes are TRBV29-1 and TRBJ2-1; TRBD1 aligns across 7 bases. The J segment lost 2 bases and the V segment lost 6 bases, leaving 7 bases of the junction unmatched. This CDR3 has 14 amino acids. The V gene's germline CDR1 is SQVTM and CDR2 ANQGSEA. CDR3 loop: CSVDDRATYNEQFF. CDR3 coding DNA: TGCAGCGTAGATGACAGGGCAACCTACAATGAGCAGTTCTTC.

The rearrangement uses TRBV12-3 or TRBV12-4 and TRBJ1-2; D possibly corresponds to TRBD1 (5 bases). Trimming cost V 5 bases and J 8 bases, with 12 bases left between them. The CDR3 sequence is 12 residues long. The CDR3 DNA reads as TGTGCCAGCAGTGGGGGGGTTCGCGGCTACACCTTC. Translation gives CASSGGVRGYTF.

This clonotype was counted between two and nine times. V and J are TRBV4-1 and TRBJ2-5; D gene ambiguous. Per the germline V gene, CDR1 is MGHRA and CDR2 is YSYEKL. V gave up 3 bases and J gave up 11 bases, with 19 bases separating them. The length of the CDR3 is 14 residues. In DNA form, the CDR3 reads TGCGCCAGCAGCCACCCCAACGACAACAATGAGCAGTACTTC. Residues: CASSHPNDNNEQYF.

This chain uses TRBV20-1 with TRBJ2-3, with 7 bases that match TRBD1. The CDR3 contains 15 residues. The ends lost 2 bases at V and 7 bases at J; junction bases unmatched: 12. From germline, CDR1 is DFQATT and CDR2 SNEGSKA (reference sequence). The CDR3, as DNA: TGCAGTGCTAGAAAAGCCCAGGGGGTAGGGAATACGCAGTATTTT. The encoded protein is CSARKAQGVGNTQYF.

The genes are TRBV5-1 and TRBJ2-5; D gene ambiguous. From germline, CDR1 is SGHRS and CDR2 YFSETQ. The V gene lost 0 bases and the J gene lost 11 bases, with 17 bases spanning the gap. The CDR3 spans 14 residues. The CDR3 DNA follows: TGCGCCAGCAGCTTGGATCGGGCAGACAATGAGCAGTACTTC. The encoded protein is CASSLDRADNEQYF.

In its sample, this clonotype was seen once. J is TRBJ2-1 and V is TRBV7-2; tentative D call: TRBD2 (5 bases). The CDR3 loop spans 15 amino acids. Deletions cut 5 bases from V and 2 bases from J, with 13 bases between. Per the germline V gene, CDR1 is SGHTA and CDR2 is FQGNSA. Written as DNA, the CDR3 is TGTGCCAGCAGCCCGGCAGCGGAGCCCTACAATGAGCAGTTCTTC. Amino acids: CASSPAAEPYNEQFF.

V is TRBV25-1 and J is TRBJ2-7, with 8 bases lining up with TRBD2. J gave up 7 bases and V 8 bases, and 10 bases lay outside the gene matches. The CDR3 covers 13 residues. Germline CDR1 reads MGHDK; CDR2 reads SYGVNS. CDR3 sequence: CASAGTSIYEQYF. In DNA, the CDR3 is TGTGCCAGCGCCGGGACTAGTATCTATGAGCAGTACTTC.

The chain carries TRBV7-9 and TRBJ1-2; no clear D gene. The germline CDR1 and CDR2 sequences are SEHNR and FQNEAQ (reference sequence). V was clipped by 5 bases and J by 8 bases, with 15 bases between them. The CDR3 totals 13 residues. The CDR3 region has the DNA TGTGCCAGCAGCCACCGGGAGATGGGGGGCTACACCTTC. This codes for CASSHREMGGYTF.

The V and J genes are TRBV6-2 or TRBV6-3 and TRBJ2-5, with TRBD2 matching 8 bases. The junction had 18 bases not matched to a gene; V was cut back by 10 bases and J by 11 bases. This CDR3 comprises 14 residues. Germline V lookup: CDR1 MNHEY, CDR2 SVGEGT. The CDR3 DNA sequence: TGTGCCACCAACGGGGGGGCGTTAAGGAATGAGCAGTACTTC. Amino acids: CATNGGALRNEQYF.

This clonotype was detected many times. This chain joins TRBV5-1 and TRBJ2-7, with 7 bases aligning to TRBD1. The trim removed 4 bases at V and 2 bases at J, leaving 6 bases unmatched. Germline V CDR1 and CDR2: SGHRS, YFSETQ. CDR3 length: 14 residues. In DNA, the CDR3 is TGCGCCAGCAGCCTTGGACAGGTGACCTACGAGCAGTACTTC. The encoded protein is CASSLGQVTYEQYF.

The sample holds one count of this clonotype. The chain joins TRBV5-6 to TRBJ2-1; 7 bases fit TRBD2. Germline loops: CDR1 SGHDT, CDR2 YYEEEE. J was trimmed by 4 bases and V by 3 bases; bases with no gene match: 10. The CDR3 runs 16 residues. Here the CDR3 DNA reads TGTGCCAGCAGCTCGGAACGGGGGGTCCCTTACAATGAGCAGTTCTTC. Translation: CASSSERGVPYNEQFF.

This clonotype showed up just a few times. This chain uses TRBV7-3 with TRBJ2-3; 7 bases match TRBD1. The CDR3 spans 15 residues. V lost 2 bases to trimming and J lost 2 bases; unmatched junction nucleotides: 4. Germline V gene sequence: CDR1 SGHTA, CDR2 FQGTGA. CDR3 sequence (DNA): TGTGCCAGCAGCTTACCAACAGGGGCCACAGATACGCAGTATTTT. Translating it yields CASSLPTGATDTQYF.

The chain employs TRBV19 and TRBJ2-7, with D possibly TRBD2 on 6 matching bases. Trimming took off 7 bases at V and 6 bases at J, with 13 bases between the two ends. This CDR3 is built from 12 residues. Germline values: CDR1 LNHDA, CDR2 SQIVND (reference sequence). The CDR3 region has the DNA TGTGCCAGTACCTCAACTAGCAGCGAGCAGTACTTC. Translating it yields CASTSTSSEQYF. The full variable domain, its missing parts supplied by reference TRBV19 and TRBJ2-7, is DGGITQSPKYLFRKEGQNVTLSCEQNLNHDAMYWYRQDPGQGLRLIYYSQIVNDFQKGDIAEGYSVSREKKESFPLTVTSAQKNPTAFYLCASTSTSSEQYFGPGTRLTVT.

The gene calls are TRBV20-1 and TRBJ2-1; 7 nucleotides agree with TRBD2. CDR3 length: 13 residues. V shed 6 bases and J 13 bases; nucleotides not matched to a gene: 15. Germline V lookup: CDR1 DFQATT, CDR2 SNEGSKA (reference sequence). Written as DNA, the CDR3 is TGCAGTGCAAGCGGAGAGGGAGGGGAGACCCAGTTCTTC. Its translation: CSASGEGGETQFF.

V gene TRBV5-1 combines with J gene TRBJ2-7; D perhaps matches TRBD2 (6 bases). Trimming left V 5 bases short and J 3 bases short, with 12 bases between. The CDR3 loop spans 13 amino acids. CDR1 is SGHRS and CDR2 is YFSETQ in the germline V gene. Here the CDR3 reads CASRGGGDYEQYF. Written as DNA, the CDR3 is TGCGCCAGCAGGGGTGGAGGGGACTACGAGCAGTACTTC. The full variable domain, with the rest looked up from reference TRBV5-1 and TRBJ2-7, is KAGVTQTPRYLIKTRGQQVTLSCSPISGHRSVSWYQQTPGQGLQFLFEYFSETQRNKGNFPGRFSGRQFSNSRSEMNVSTLELGDSALYLCASRGGGDYEQYFGPGTRLTVT.

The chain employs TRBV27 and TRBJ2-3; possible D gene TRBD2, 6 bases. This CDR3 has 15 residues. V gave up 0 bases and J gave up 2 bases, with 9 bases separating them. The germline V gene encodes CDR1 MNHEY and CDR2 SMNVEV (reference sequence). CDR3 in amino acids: CASSLSGTLTDTQYF. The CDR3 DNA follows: TGTGCCAGCAGTTTATCGGGGACTCTCACAGATACGCAGTATTTT.

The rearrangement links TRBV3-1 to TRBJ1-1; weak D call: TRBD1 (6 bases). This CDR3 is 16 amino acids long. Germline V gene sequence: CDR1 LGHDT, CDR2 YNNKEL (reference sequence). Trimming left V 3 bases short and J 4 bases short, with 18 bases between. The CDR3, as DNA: TGTGCCAGCAGCCAGTGGCGGGGGGCAGGCGGCACTGAAGCTTTCTTT. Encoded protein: CASSQWRGAGGTEAFF.

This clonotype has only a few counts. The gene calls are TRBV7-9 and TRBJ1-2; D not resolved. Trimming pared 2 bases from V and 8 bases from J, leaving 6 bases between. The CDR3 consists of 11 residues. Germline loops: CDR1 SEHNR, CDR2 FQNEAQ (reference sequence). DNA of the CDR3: TGTGCCAGCAGCTTAAGTCAGGGCTACACCTTC. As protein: CASSLSQGYTF. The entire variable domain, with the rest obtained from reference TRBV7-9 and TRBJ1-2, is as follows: DTGVSQNPRHKITKRGQNVTFRCDPISEHNRLYWYRQTLGQGPEFLTYFQNEAQLEKSRLLSDRFSAERPKGSFSTLEIQRTEQGDSAMYLCASSLSQGYTFGSGTRLTVV.

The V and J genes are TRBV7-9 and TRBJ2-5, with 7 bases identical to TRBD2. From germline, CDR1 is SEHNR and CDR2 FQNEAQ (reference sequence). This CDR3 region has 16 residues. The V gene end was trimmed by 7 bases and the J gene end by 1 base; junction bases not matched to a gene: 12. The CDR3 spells CASTSRSGDFQETQYF. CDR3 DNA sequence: TGTGCCAGCACCAGCCGGAGCGGGGACTTCCAAGAGACCCAGTACTTC.

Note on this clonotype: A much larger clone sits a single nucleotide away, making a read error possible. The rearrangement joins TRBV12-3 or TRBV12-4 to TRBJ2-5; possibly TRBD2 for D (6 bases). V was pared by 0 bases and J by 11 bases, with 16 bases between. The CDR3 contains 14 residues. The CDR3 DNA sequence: TGTGCCAGCAGTTTAGCGGGGGGAAACAATGAGCAGTACTTC. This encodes CASSLAGGNNEQYF.

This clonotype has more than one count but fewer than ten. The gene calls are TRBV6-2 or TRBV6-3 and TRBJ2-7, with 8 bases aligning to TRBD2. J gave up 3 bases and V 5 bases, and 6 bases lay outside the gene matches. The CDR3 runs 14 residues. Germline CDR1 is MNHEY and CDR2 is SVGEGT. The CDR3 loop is CASSPGLGFYEQYF. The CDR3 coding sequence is TGTGCCAGCAGTCCGGGACTAGGGTTCTACGAGCAGTACTTC.

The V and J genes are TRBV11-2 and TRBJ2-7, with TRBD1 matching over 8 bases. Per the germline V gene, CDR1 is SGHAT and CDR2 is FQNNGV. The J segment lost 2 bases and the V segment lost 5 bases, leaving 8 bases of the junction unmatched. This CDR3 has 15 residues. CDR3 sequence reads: CASSPRTGLTYEQYF. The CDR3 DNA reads TGTGCCAGCAGCCCGCGGACAGGGCTTACCTACGAGCAGTACTTC.

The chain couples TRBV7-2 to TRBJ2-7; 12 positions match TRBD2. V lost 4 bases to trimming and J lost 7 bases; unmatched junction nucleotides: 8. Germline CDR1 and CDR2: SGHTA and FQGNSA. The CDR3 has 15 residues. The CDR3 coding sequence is TGTGCCAGCAGCTCTAGCGGGGGGGATTACAATGAGCAGTACTTC. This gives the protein CASSSSGGDYNEQYF.

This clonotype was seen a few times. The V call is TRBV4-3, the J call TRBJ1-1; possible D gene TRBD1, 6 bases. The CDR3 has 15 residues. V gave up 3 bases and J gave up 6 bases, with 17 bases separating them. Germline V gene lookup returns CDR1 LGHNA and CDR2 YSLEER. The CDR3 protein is CASSHSVAGASEAFF. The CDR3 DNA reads TGCGCCAGCAGCCATTCGGTGGCAGGGGCTTCTGAAGCTTTCTTT.

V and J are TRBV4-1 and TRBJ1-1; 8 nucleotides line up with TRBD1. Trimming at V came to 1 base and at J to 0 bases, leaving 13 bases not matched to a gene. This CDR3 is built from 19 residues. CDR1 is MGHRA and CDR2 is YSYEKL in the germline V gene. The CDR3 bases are TGCGCCAGCAGCCAAGGAGGGACAGGACCGTTTATTATGAACACTGAAGCTTTCTTT. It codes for CASSQGGTGPFIMNTEAFF.